One and the same sample provided the 17 T cell receptor beta chains below, sequenced in a study of T cell responses to AZD1222 COVID-19 vaccine. Here immunoSEQ multiplex PCR was the method, and the copy in TCRdb shows in-frame clones only, minus some. The sample lists some 150,000 clones, 93% occurring once. The material sequenced was peripheral blood, taken on day 0 of AZD1222 vaccination. These TCRs come from an adult in good health.

In this sample, this clone turned up a few times. V usage is TRBV29-1 and J usage is TRBJ1-1, with D possibly being TRBD1 (5 bases). The CDR3 is made up of 14 amino acids. CDR1 SQVTM and CDR2 ANQGSEA come from the germline V gene. The V end lost 6 bases, the J end lost 0 bases, and 14 bases lay between the germline ends. CDR3 residues: CSVVEGPVNTEAFF. CDR3 nucleotide sequence: TGCAGCGTGGTAGAGGGACCGGTGAACACTGAAGCTTTCTTT. Filled out from reference TRBV29-1 and TRBJ1-1, the complete variable domain reads SAVISQKPSRDICQRGTSLTIQCQVDSQVTMMFWYRQQPGQSLTLIATANQGSEATYESGFVIDKFPISRPNLTFSTLTVSNMSPEDSSIYLCSVVEGPVNTEAFFGQGTRLTVV.

In this sample, this clone turned up a few times. The chain has TRBV4-1 and TRBJ1-2, with D perhaps matching TRBD1 (5 bases). The germline V and J ends were trimmed by 4 bases and 4 bases, with 13 bases remaining between them. Per the germline V gene, CDR1 is MGHRA and CDR2 is YSYEKL. The CDR3 contains 14 residues. This CDR3 reads CASSPAGLLYGYTF. CDR3 DNA sequence: TGCGCCAGCAGCCCTGCAGGGCTCCTCTATGGCTACACCTTC.

There are a few counts of this clone. The chain links TRBV10-3 to TRBJ1-4, with 10 bases identical to TRBD1. Germline loops: CDR1 ENHRY, CDR2 SYGVKD. The CDR3 runs to 15 residues. J lost 7 bases, V lost 6 bases, and 8 bases had no gene match. CDR3: CAISLDRGQGEKLFF. DNA for the CDR3: TGTGCCATCAGCCTAGACAGGGGGCAGGGTGAAAAACTGTTTTTT.

The chain is built from TRBV11-2 and TRBJ1-4; 7 nucleotides line up with TRBD1. The junction had 5 bases not matched to a gene; V was cut back by 0 bases and J by 7 bases. The CDR3 sequence is 15 residues long. Germline V gene lookup returns CDR1 SGHAT and CDR2 FQNNGV. The CDR3 here is CASSLEGGLSEKLFF. The DNA of the CDR3 is TGTGCCAGCAGCTTAGAAGGGGGCCTTTCTGAAAAACTGTTTTTT.

This chain joins TRBV11-1 and TRBJ1-1; D is perhaps TRBD1 (5 bases). The length of the CDR3 is 13 residues. The V end was cut by 4 bases, the J end by 11 bases, with 17 bases between. The germline CDR1 and CDR2 sequences are SGHAT and FQDESV (reference sequence). The CDR3 reads CASSSGSGPDAFF. The CDR3 bases are TGTGCCAGCAGCTCTGGCTCGGGACCGGATGCTTTCTTT.

V usage is TRBV9 and J usage is TRBJ1-4; 9 positions match TRBD1. Germline CDR1 and CDR2: SGDLS and YYNGEE. V lost 3 bases and J lost 7; bases outside the gene matches: 7. This CDR3 has 15 residues. CDR3: CASSEEDRGTEKLFF. For the CDR3, the DNA is TGTGCCAGCAGCGAAGAGGACAGGGGCACTGAAAAACTGTTTTTT.

The chain carries TRBV5-1 and TRBJ2-5; 7 nucleotides line up with TRBD1. CDR1 SGHRS and CDR2 YFSETQ come from the germline V gene. V shed 0 bases, J shed 2 bases, and the junction held 4 bases outside the gene matches. The CDR3 length is 15 residues. The CDR3 is CASSLVGTVQETQYF. The CDR3 DNA follows: TGCGCCAGCAGCTTGGTCGGGACAGTGCAAGAGACCCAGTACTTC.

The chain is built from TRBV5-1 and TRBJ2-6, with D maybe TRBD1 (6 bases). With 4 bases removed from V and 4 bases from J, the gap between germline ends came to 15 bases. This CDR3 is 16 amino acids long. The germline V gene encodes CDR1 SGHRS and CDR2 YFSETQ. CDR3 nucleotides: TGCGCCAGCAGCACTCGACAGGCTTCGGGGGCCAACGTCCTGACTTTC. Translation: CASSTRQASGANVLTF.

This chain joins TRBV30 and TRBJ2-3; either TRBD1 or TRBD2 may supply D (5 bases each). The V gene lost 2 bases and the J gene lost 0 bases, with 12 bases spanning the gap. CDR1 GTSNPN and CDR2 SVGIG come from the germline V gene (reference sequence). This CDR3 has 15 amino acids. The CDR3 DNA is TGTGCCTGGAGTATGTACGGGGCTAGCACAGATACGCAGTATTTT. Protein product: CAWSMYGASTDTQYF.

This chain links TRBV19 with TRBJ1-1; D gene unclear. The germline V and J ends were trimmed by 6 bases and 8 bases, with 10 bases remaining between them. The germline gives CDR1 LNHDA, CDR2 SQIVND (reference sequence). The CDR3 consists of 11 residues. Here the CDR3 DNA reads TGTGCCAGTAGCCGGAACAGAGAAGCTTTCTTT. Amino acids: CASSRNREAFF.

CDR3 region: CASSYGLGTDTQYF. The CDR3 DNA sequence: TGTGCCAGCAGCTACGGACTAGGCACAGATACGCAGTATTTT. The chain couples TRBV4-2 to TRBJ2-3; 7 bases are shared with TRBD2. The CDR3 is 14 residues long. V shed 5 bases and J 1 base; nucleotides not matched to a gene: 3. Germline assignment: CDR1 LGHNA and CDR2 YNFKEQ.

The chain couples TRBV4-2 to TRBJ1-2, with D unresolved. V lost 1 base and J lost 8, with 17 bases in between. This CDR3 comprises 15 residues. CDR1 is LGHNA, CDR2 YNFKEQ, per germline. Written as DNA, the CDR3 is TGTGCCAGCAGCCAAGTTTCGGACTTGGTAAGAGGCTACACCTTC. It codes for CASSQVSDLVRGYTF.

The V and J genes are TRBV5-1 and TRBJ2-2; D is possibly TRBD1 or TRBD2 (5 bases each). CDR3 length: 16 residues. V lost 4 bases and J 5 bases, leaving 18 bases between the germline ends. Germline V CDR1 and CDR2: SGHRS, YFSETQ. CDR3 nucleotide sequence: TGCGCCAGCAGCGGAAGCCTAGGGACGGGGACCGGGGAGCTGTTTTTT. Translated: CASSGSLGTGTGELFF.

The V gene is TRBV11-2, the J gene TRBJ1-4; no clear D. The CDR3 extends over 12 amino acids. V gave up 5 bases and J gave up 8 bases, with 9 bases separating them. Germline CDR1 SGHAT, CDR2 FQNNGV. CDR3 bases: TGTGCCAGCAGCGCCGACCGAGAAAAACTGTTTTTT. This gives the protein CASSADREKLFF.

The rearrangement joins TRBV11-3 to TRBJ2-3; D is perhaps TRBD2 (6 bases). The V gene lost 1 base and the J gene lost 1 base, with 9 bases spanning the gap. Germline V gene lookup returns CDR1 SGHNT and CDR2 YENEEA. The CDR3 contains 15 residues. The CDR3 sequence is CASSLGGLRTDTQYF. The CDR3 DNA sequence: TGTGCCAGCAGCTTAGGGGGACTCCGCACAGATACGCAGTATTTT.

The chain has TRBV29-1 and TRBJ1-2, with 10 bases identical to TRBD1. CDR1 and CDR2 (germline): SQVTM, ANQGSEA. Trimming took 3 bases from V and 8 from J; bases not matched to a gene: 18. The CDR3 contains 17 residues. Here the CDR3 DNA reads TGCAGCGTTGAGTCTTTGGGACAGGGGTTCACGGGGTCCGGCTACACCTTC. Translation gives CSVESLGQGFTGSGYTF.

The CDR3 coding sequence is TGTGCCAGCAGCCTTCCTGGGGGGGCGGGTAATCAGTTGGGCTACACCTTC. Translating gives CASSLPGGAGNQLGYTF. This chain uses TRBV7-8 with TRBJ1-2, with a possible D match to TRBD1 (6 bases). Per the germline V gene, CDR1 is SGHVS and CDR2 is FQNEAQ. Trimming left V 5 bases short and J 8 bases short, with 27 bases between. The CDR3 is made up of 17 amino acids.